This T cell receptor (beta chain) is from a study of CD8 T cells in Susac syndrome. V gave up 3 bases and J gave up 2 bases; unmatched junction bases: 4. In germline, CDR1 is LGHDT, CDR2 YNNKEL (reference sequence). This CDR3 comprises 15 residues. From blood CD8+ and CD4+ T cells, the TCR beta chain was sequenced. With random hexamers, roughly 0.45 to 1 ug RNA was reverse transcribed. Amplification of the TCR beta CDR3 was carried out by immunoSEQ multiplex PCR, which spanned a total of 54 Vbeta and 13 Jbeta segments. TCRdb passed the immunoSEQ multiplex PCR reads through MiXCR, listing each CDR3 protein once. The sample shows 150,000 to 200,000 distinct CDR3 sequences, approximately 92% of them seen only once.

Specimen: CD4+ T cells from PBMCs. This TCR was sampled from a human donor in good health. The V call is TRBV3-1, the J call TRBJ2-5; TRBD2 matches at 9 bases. CDR3 in amino acids: CASSQIAGAQETQYF. The DNA of the CDR3 is TGTGCCAGCAGCCAGATAGCGGGGGCTCAAGAGACCCAGTACTTC.